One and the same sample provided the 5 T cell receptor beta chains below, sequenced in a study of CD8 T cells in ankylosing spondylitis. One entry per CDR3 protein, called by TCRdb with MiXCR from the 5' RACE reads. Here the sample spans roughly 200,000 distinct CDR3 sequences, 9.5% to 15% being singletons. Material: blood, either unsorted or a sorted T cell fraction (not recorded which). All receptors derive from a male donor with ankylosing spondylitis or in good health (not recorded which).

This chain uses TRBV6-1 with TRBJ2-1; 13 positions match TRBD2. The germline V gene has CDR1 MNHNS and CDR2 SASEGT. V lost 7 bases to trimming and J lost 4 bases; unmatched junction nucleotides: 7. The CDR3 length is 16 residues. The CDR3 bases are TGTGCCAGCATACGGACTAGCGGGGGTTGGTACAATGAGCAGTTCTTC. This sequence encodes CASIRTSGGWYNEQFF.

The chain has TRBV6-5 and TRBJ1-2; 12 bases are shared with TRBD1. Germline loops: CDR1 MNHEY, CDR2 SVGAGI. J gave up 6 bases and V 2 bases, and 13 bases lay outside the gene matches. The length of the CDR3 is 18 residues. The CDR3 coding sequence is TGTGCCAGCAGTTACGCCTGGGACAGGGGGCCTACTGCTAATGGCTACACCTTC. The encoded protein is CASSYAWDRGPTANGYTF.

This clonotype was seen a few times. The CDR3 DNA reads TGTGCCAGCAGTTCCGAGGGGAGTCAGCCCCAGCATTTT. Translation gives CASSSEGSQPQHF. The chain combines TRBV12-3 or TRBV12-4 with TRBJ1-5; tentatively, D is TRBD1 (5 bases). V shed 4 bases and J shed 6 bases, with 10 bases lying between them. The CDR3 is 13 amino acids.

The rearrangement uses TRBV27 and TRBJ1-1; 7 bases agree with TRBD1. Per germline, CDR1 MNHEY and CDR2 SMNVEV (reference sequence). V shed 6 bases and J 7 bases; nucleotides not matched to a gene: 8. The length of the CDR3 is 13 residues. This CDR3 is CASSSGTAHEAFF. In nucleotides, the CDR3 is TGTGCCAGCAGCTCAGGGACAGCCCATGAAGCTTTCTTT.

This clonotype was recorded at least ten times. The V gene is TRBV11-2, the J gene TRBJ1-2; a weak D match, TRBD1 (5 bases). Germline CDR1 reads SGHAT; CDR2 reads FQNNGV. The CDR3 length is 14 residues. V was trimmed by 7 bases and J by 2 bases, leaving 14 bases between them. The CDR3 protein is CASTHGEGNYGYTF. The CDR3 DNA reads TGTGCCAGCACTCACGGGGAGGGGAACTATGGCTACACCTTC.